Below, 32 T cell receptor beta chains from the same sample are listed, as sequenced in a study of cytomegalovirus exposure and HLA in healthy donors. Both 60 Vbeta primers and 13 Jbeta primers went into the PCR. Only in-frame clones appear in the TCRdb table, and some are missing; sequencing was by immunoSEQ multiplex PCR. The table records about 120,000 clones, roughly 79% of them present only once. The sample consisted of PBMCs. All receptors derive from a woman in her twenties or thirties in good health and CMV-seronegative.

In nucleotides, the CDR3 is TGTGCCAGCAGTTACGCAAAAACCACAGGCTTCGCAGGCTACACCTTC. Its protein is CASSYAKTTGFAGYTF. This chain connects TRBV6-5 to TRBJ1-2, with a weak D call TRBD1 (5 bases). V lost 2 bases and J 8 bases, leaving 21 bases between the germline ends. The length of the CDR3 is 16 residues. Per germline, CDR1 MNHEY and CDR2 SVGAGI.

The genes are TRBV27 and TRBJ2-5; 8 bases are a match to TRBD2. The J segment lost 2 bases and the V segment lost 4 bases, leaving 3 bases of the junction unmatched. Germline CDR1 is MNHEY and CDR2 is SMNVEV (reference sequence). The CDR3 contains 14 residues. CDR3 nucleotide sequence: TGTGCCAGCAGTTGGCGCGGGGGGCAAGAGACCCAGTACTTC. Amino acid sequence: CASSWRGGQETQYF.

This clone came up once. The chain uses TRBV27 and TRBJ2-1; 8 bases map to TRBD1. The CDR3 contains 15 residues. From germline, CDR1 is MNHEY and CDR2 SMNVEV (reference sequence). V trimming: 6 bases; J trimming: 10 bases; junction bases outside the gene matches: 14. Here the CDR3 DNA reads TGTGCCAGCAGGATCGACAGGGGATATTTTCGGGAGCAGTTCTTC. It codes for CASRIDRGYFREQFF.

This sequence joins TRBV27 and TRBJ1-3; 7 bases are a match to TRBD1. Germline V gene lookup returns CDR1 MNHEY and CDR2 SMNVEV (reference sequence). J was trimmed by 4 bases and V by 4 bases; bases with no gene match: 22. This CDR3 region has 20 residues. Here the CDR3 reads CASSSTFPATGLARGNTIYF. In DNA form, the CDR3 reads TGTGCCAGCAGTTCAACCTTTCCCGCGACAGGGCTGGCGCGCGGAAACACCATATATTTT.

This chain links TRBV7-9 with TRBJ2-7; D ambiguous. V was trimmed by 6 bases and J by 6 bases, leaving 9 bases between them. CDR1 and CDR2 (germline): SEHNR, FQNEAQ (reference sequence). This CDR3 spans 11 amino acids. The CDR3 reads CASSPDTEQYF. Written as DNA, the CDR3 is TGTGCCAGCAGTCCCGACACCGAGCAGTACTTC.

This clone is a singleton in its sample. The CDR3 DNA is TGTGCCAGCAGTAGCCTAGATCCACGAGGGACCCAGTACTTC. Its protein is CASSSLDPRGTQYF. This chain uses TRBV4-2 with TRBJ2-5; D is undetermined. Germline CDR1 and CDR2: LGHNA and YNFKEQ. This CDR3 has 14 amino acids. V was pared by 6 bases and J by 7 bases, with 18 bases between.

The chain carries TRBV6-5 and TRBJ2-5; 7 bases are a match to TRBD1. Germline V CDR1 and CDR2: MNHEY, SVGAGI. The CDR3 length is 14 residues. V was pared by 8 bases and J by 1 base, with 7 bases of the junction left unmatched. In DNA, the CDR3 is TGTGCCAGCGGTGTGGGACAGATCCAAGAGACCCAGTACTTC. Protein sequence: CASGVGQIQETQYF.

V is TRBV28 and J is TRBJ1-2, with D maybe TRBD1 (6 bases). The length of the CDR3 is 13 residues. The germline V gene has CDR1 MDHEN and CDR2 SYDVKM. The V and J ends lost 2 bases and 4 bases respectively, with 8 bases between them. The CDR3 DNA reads TGTGCCAGCAGTTTAAGGACAGCCTATGGCTACACCTTC. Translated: CASSLRTAYGYTF.

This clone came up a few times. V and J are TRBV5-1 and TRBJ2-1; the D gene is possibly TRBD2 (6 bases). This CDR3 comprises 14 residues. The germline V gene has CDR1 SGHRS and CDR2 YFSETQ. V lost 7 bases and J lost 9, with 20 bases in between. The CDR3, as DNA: TGCGCCAGCGCCCCTAGCGTCCCCGTGGTTGAGCAGTTCTTC. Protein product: CASAPSVPVVEQFF.

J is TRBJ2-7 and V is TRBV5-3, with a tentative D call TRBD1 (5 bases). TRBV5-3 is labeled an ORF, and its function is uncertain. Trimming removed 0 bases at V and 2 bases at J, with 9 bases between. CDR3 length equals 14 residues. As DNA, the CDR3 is TGTGCCAGAAGCTTGGTGGCAGGGACCTACGAGCAGTACTTC. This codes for CARSLVAGTYEQYF.

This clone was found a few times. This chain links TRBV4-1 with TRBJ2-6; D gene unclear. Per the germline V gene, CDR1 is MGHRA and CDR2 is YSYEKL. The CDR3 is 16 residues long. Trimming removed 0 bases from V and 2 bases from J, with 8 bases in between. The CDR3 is CASSQDVSAGANVLTF. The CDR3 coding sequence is TGCGCCAGCAGCCAAGATGTCTCAGCTGGGGCCAACGTCCTGACTTTC.

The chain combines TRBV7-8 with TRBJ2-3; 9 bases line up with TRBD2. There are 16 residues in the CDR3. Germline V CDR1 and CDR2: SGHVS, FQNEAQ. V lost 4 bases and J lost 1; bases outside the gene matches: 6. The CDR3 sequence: CASSSVAGVGTDTQYF. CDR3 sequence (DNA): TGTGCCAGCAGCTCGGTAGCGGGAGTCGGCACAGATACGCAGTATTTT. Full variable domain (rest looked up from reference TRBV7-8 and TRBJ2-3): GAGVSQSPRYKVAKRGQDVALRCDPISGHVSLFWYQQALGQGPEFLTYFQNEAQLDKSGLPSDRFFAERPEGSVSTLKIQRTQQEDSAVYLCASSSVAGVGTDTQYFGPGTRLTVL.

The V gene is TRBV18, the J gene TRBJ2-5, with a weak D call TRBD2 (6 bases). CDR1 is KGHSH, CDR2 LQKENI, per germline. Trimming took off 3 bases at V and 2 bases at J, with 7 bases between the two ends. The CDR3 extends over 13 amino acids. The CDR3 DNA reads TGTGCCAGCTCACCGGGAGGTCAAGAGACCCAGTACTTC. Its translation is CASSPGGQETQYF.

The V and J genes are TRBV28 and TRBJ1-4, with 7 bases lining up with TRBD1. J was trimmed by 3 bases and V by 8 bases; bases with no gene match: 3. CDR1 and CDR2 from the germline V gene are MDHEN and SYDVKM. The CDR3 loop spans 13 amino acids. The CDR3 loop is CASRDSSNEKLFF. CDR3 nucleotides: TGTGCCAGCCGGGACAGTTCTAATGAAAAACTGTTTTTT.

For the CDR3, the DNA is TGTGCCAGCAGTATAACAGGGGACCAAGAGACCCAGTACTTC. Its translation is CASSITGDQETQYF. V gene TRBV6-1 combines with J gene TRBJ2-5; 7 nucleotides agree with TRBD1. CDR3 length: 14 residues. Germline CDR1 reads MNHNS; CDR2 reads SASEGT. With V trimmed by 5 bases and J by 0 bases, 3 bases remained unmatched.

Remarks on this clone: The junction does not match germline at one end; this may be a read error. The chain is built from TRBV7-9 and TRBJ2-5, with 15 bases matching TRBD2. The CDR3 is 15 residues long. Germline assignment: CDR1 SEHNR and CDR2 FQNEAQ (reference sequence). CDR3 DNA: TGTTCCAGCAGCTTAGGACTAGCGGGAGGGGAGACCCAGTACTTC. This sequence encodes CSSSLGLAGGETQYF.

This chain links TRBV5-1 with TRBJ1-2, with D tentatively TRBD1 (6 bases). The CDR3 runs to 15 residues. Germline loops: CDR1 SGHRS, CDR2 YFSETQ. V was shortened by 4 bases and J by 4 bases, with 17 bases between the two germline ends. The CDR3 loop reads CASSTGQSPLYGYTF. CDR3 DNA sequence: TGCGCCAGCAGCACAGGACAGTCGCCCCTCTATGGCTACACCTTC.

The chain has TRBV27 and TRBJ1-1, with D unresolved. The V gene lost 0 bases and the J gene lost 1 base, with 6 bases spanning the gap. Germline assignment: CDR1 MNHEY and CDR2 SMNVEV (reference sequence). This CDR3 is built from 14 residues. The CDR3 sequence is CASSLSRGNTEAFF. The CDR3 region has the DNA TGTGCCAGCAGTTTATCGCGAGGGAACACTGAAGCTTTCTTT.

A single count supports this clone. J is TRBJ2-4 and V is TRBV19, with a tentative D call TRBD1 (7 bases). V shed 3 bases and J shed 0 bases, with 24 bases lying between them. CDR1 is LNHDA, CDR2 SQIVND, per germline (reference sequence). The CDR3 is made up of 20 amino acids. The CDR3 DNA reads TGTGCCAGTAGTATGGAGGGGGCGATACGACGGTCACTAGCCAAAAACATTCAGTACTTC. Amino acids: CASSMEGAIRRSLAKNIQYF.

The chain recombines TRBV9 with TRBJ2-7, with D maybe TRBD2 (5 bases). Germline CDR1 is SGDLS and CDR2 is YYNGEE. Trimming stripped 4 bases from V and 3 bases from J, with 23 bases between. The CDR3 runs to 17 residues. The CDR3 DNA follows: TGTGCCAGCAGCCCCCAAGGGCCACTAGATTCCTACTACGAGCAGTACTTC. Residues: CASSPQGPLDSYYEQYF. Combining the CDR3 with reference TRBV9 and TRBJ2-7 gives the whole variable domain DSGVTQTPKHLITATGQRVTLRCSPRSGDLSVYWYQQSLDQGLQFLIQYYNGEERAKGNILERFSAQQFPDLHSELNLSSLELGDSALYFCASSPQGPLDSYYEQYFGPGTRLTVT.

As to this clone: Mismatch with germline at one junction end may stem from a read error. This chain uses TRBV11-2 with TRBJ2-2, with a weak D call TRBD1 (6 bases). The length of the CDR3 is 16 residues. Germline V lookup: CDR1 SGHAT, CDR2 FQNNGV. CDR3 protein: CASNLLNTGNAGELFF. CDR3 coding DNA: TGTGCCAGCAACCTCCTAAATACAGGGAACGCCGGGGAGCTGTTTTTT.

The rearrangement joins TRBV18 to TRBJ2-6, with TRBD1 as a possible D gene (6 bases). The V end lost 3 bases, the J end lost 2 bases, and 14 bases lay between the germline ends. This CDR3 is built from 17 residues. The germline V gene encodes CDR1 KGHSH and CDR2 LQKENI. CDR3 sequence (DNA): TGTGCCAGCTCACCCGTTCCCAGGGGACCTGGGGCCAACGTCCTGACTTTC. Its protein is CASSPVPRGPGANVLTF.

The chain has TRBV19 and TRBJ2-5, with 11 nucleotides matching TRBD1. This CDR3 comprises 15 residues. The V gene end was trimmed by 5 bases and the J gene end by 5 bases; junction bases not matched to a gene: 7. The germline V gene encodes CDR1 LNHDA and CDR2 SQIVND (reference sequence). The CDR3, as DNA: TGTGCCAGTAGTGTTCCGGGACAGGGGGTGGAGACCCAGTACTTC. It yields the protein CASSVPGQGVETQYF. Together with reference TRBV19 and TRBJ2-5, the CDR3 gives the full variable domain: DGGITQSPKYLFRKEGQNVTLSCEQNLNHDAMYWYRQDPGQGLRLIYYSQIVNDFQKGDIAEGYSVSREKKESFPLTVTSAQKNPTAFYLCASSVPGQGVETQYFGPGTRLLVL.

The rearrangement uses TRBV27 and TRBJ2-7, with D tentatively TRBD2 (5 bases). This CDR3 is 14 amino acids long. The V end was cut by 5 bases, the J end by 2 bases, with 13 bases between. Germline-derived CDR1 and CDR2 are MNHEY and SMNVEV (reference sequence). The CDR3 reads CASSLLGSAYEQYF. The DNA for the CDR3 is TGTGCCAGCAGTCTACTAGGATCGGCCTACGAGCAGTACTTC.

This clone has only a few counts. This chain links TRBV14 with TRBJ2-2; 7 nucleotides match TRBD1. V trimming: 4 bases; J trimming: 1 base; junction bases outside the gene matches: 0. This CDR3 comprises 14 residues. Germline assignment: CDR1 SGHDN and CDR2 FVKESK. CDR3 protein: CASSRDRNTGELFF. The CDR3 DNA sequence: TGTGCCAGCAGCCGGGACAGGAACACCGGGGAGCTGTTTTTT.

CDR3 loop: CASTPGLSTDTQYF. The CDR3 coding sequence is TGTGCCAGTACCCCAGGGCTAAGCACAGATACGCAGTATTTT. The chain has TRBV19 and TRBJ2-3, with a tentative D call TRBD1 (5 bases). The V end was cut by 7 bases, the J end by 0 bases, with 11 bases between. In germline, CDR1 is LNHDA, CDR2 SQIVND (reference sequence). This CDR3 region has 14 residues.

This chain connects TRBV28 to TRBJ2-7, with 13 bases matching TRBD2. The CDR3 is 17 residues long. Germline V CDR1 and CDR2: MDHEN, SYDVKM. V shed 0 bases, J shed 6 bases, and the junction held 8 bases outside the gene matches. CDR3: CASSLWGGLAGVGEQYF. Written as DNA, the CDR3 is TGTGCCAGCAGTTTATGGGGAGGACTAGCGGGAGTCGGCGAGCAGTACTTC.

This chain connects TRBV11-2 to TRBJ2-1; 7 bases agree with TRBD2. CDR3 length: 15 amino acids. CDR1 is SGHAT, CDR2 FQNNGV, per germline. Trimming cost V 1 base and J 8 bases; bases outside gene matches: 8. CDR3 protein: CASSLAQRGQDEQFF. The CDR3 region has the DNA TGTGCCAGCAGCTTAGCTCAGCGGGGTCAGGATGAGCAGTTCTTC.

The CDR3 bases are TGTGCCAGCAGCTCTGGGACTAGCGGGATAGTGAGTGTGGCTGAGCAGTTCTTC. Protein product: CASSSGTSGIVSVAEQFF. The chain has TRBV7-9 and TRBJ2-1, with TRBD2 matching 13 bases. This CDR3 has 18 residues. V lost 4 bases and J lost 9; bases outside the gene matches: 15. Germline V gene data show CDR1 as SEHNR and CDR2 as FQNEAQ (reference sequence).

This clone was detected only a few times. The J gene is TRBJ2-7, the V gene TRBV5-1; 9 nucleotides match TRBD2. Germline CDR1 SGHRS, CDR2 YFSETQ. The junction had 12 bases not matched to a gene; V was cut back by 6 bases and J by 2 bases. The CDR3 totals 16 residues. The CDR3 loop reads CASTVGRSSGTYEQYF. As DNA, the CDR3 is TGCGCCAGCACGGTAGGAAGGTCTAGCGGGACCTACGAGCAGTACTTC.

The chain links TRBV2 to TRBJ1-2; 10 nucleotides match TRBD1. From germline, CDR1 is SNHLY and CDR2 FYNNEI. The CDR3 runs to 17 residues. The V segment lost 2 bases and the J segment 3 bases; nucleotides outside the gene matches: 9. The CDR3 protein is CASSEIFGDRGYYGYTF. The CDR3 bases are TGTGCCAGCAGTGAAATTTTTGGGGACAGGGGTTACTATGGCTACACCTTC.

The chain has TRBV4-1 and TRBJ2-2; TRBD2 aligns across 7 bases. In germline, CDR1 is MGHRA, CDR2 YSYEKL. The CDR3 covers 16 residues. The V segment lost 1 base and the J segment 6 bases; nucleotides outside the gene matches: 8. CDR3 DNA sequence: TGCGCCAGCAGCCAAGGGTTTGCGGGAGTGTCCGGGGAGCTGTTTTTT. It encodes CASSQGFAGVSGELFF.